This TCR beta chain comes out of a study of CD8 T cells in ankylosing spondylitis. TCRdb used MiXCR to reprocess the 5' RACE reads, holding one entry per CDR3 protein. The repertoire has under 200,000 distinct CDR3 sequences, around a tenth of them found once; the top ten carry almost 30%. Germline lookup yields CDR1 MNHNS and CDR2 SASEGT. The CDR3 length is 16 residues. Between the trimmed V and J ends, which lost 6 bases and 2 bases, there was a span of 17 bases. This receptor was identified in a male donor with ankylosing spondylitis or in good health (not recorded which). Sequenced material: blood, either unsorted or a sorted T cell fraction (not recorded which). The V call is TRBV6-1, the J call TRBJ2-1, with D possibly being TRBD1 or TRBD2 (5 bases each). The CDR3 loop reads CASRSLLGTPYNEQFF. Written as DNA, the CDR3 is TGTGCCAGCAGATCGCTCCTCGGGACCCCCTACAATGAGCAGTTCTTC.